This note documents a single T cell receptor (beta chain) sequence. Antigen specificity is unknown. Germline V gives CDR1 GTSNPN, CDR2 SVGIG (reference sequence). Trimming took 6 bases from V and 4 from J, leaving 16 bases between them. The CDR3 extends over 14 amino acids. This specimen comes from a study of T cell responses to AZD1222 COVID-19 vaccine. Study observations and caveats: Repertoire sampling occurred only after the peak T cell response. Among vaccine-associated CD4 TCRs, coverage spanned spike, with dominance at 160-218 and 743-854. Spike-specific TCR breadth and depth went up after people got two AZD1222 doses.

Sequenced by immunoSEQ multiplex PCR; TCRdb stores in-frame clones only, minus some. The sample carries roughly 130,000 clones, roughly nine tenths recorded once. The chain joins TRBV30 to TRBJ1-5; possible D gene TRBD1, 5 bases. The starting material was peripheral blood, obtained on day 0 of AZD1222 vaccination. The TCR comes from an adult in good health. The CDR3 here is CACSKGALNQPQHF. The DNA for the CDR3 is TGTGCCTGTAGCAAAGGGGCGCTAAATCAGCCCCAGCATTTT.